This T cell receptor beta chain was recovered during a study of lymphopenia after photon versus proton radiotherapy. The table came from immunoSEQ multiplex PCR; TCRdb's copy has only in-frame clones and leaves some out. Here the sample spans about 34,000 clones, 84% being singletons. The J segment lost 5 bases and the V segment lost 3 bases, leaving 3 bases of the junction unmatched. CDR1 and CDR2 from the germline V gene are MDHEN and SYDVKM. The CDR3 runs 15 residues. Source: peripheral blood, taken from a patient treated with proton-based radiotherapy. The chain joins TRBV28 to TRBJ2-2, with 10 nucleotides matching TRBD2. This TCR derives from a woman in her 70s with pancreatic cancer. CDR3 nucleotides: TGTGCCAGCAGTTTCCCAGCGGGAGGGACCGGGGAGCTGTTTTTT. Translating gives CASSFPAGGTGELFF.